Following are 18 T cell receptor beta chains from one sample sequenced in a study of blood T cell repertoires in COVID-19. Assay used: immunoSEQ multiplex PCR; TCRdb lists only in-frame clones, some missing. The sample gives fewer than 150,000 clones, approximately 90% of which show up once; 7.7% is in the top ten. Material: peripheral blood. Receptors originate from a human donor in a cohort sampled during active COVID-19.

The J gene is TRBJ2-1, the V gene TRBV29-1; D gene ambiguous. Germline lookup yields CDR1 SQVTM and CDR2 ANQGSEA. Trimming took 6 bases from V and 7 from J, leaving 13 bases between them. The CDR3 is made up of 12 amino acids. The CDR3 reads CSVHRTWNEQFF. The CDR3 nucleotides read TGCAGCGTCCACCGCACATGGAATGAGCAGTTCTTC.

The rearrangement links TRBV7-8 to TRBJ1-5; TRBD1 matches 7 bases. This CDR3 has 15 amino acids. Trimming removed 6 bases from V and 2 bases from J; junction bases left unmatched: 7. Germline V gives CDR1 SGHVS, CDR2 FQNEAQ. DNA for the CDR3: TGTGCCAGCAGGAAGGGGACAGTCGGCAATCAGCCCCAGCATTTT. Translation: CASRKGTVGNQPQHF.

This chain joins TRBV7-9 and TRBJ2-7, with D perhaps matching TRBD2 (6 bases). Trimming took off 5 bases at V and 5 bases at J, with 10 bases between the two ends. The CDR3 has 12 amino acids. In germline, CDR1 is SEHNR, CDR2 FQNEAQ (reference sequence). The CDR3 protein is CASSPGENEQYF. For the CDR3, the DNA is TGTGCCAGCAGCCCGGGGGAGAACGAGCAGTACTTC.

The chain has TRBV7-2 and TRBJ2-3, with D possibly being TRBD1 (5 bases). Germline CDR1 reads SGHTA; CDR2 reads FQGNSA. Between the trimmed V and J ends, which lost 0 bases and 2 bases, there was a span of 15 bases. The CDR3 loop spans 17 amino acids. Here the CDR3 DNA reads TGTGCCAGCAGCTTAGCGGGCCAGGGCGTCCCCACAGATACGCAGTATTTT. Residues: CASSLAGQGVPTDTQYF.

J is TRBJ1-3 and V is TRBV29-1, with D unresolved. Germline V gene sequence: CDR1 SQVTM, CDR2 ANQGSEA. V gave up 4 bases and J gave up 0 bases, with 10 bases separating them. The CDR3 totals 14 residues. The DNA of the CDR3 is TGCAGCGTTGGACTGGGTAACTCTGGAAACACCATATATTTT. This codes for CSVGLGNSGNTIYF.

The J gene is TRBJ2-7, the V gene TRBV11-3; TRBD2 matches at 11 bases. Germline CDR1 and CDR2: SGHNT and YENEEA. The CDR3 loop spans 16 amino acids. V shed 1 base, J shed 5 bases, and the junction held 7 bases outside the gene matches. The CDR3 reads CASSLASSGRYHEQYF. DNA of the CDR3: TGTGCCAGCAGCTTAGCCTCTAGCGGGAGGTACCACGAGCAGTACTTC.

This chain joins TRBV19 and TRBJ1-4; 7 bases line up with TRBD1. The ends lost 4 bases at V and 4 bases at J; junction bases unmatched: 3. In germline, CDR1 is LNHDA, CDR2 SQIVND (reference sequence). The CDR3 has 14 amino acids. The CDR3 protein is CASSRQGVNEKLFF. CDR3 bases: TGTGCCAGTAGTAGACAGGGAGTTAATGAAAAACTGTTTTTT.

The chain joins TRBV11-2 to TRBJ2-7, with 12 nucleotides matching TRBD2. V dropped 4 bases and J dropped 3; count of bases not matched to a gene: 4. Germline V gene data show CDR1 as SGHAT and CDR2 as FQNNGV. The CDR3 spans 15 residues. CDR3 in DNA: TGTGCCAGCAGCTCTAAGGGACTAGCGGGCTACGAGCAGTACTTC. Translated: CASSSKGLAGYEQYF.

V is TRBV14 and J is TRBJ2-1; TRBD1 is a possible D gene (5 bases). Germline V CDR1 and CDR2: SGHDN, FVKESK. V was shortened by 0 bases and J by 2 bases, with 14 bases between the two germline ends. This CDR3 is 17 amino acids long. As DNA, the CDR3 is TGTGCCAGCAGCCAAGATATAGGGGTTTCCCCCTACAATGAGCAGTTCTTC. Translating it yields CASSQDIGVSPYNEQFF. The full variable domain, completed using reference TRBV14 and TRBJ2-1, is EAGVTQFPSHSVIEKGQTVTLRCDPISGHDNLYWYRRVMGKEIKFLLHFVKESKQDESGMPNNRFLAERTGGTYSTLKVQPAELEDSGVYFCASSQDIGVSPYNEQFFGPGTRLTVL.

In this sample, this clone turned up once. The genes are TRBV6-5 and TRBJ1-2; the match to TRBD1 covers 12 bases. The V segment lost 0 bases and the J segment 8 bases; nucleotides outside the gene matches: 7. The germline V gene has CDR1 MNHEY and CDR2 SVGAGI. CDR3 size: 16 residues. CDR3 in amino acids: CASSYSLGQGAAGYTF. CDR3 nucleotides: TGTGCCAGCAGTTACTCCTTGGGACAGGGGGCGGCGGGCTACACCTTC.

This chain joins TRBV27 and TRBJ1-4; TRBD1 agrees at 7 bases. Trimming cost V 2 bases and J 0 bases; bases outside gene matches: 6. The CDR3 covers 17 residues. Germline V gene lookup returns CDR1 MNHEY and CDR2 SMNVEV (reference sequence). In DNA form, the CDR3 reads TGTGCCAGCAGTTTACGAGGGGGCCGGTCAACTAATGAAAAACTGTTTTTT. It encodes CASSLRGGRSTNEKLFF.

V gene TRBV28 combines with J gene TRBJ2-5; the match to TRBD2 covers 10 bases. V shed 4 bases, J shed 7 bases, and the junction held 9 bases outside the gene matches. This CDR3 is 15 amino acids long. The germline gives CDR1 MDHEN, CDR2 SYDVKM. The CDR3 spells CASSSSSGRAGTQYF. As DNA, the CDR3 is TGTGCCAGCAGTTCATCTAGCGGGAGAGCTGGGACCCAGTACTTC.

V gene TRBV6-1 combines with J gene TRBJ1-1; D is perhaps TRBD1 (5 bases). CDR3 size: 11 residues. The germline V gene encodes CDR1 MNHNS and CDR2 SASEGT. Trimming removed 2 bases at V and 13 bases at J, with 11 bases between. CDR3 in DNA: TGTGCCAGCAGTGAACAGGGTATCGGTTTCTTT. Its protein is CASSEQGIGFF.

J is TRBJ2-7 and V is TRBV21-1; the table's D call, TRBD2, has no DNA check behind it. TRBV21-1 is a listed pseudogene. CDR3 length equals 14 residues. CDR3: CASSKKGGEAEQYF. CDR3 bases: TGTGCCAGCAGCAAAAAAGGAGGGGAGGCCGAGCAGTACTTC.

This chain links TRBV6-5 with TRBJ1-5; D might be TRBD1 (5 bases). This CDR3 region has 13 residues. Germline CDR1 reads MNHEY; CDR2 reads SVGAGI. V lost 5 bases to trimming and J lost 5 bases, with 10 bases between them. The CDR3 loop is CASSQGHDQPQHF. For the CDR3, the DNA is TGTGCCAGCAGTCAGGGTCATGATCAGCCCCAGCATTTT.

The chain joins TRBV27 to TRBJ1-1; 8 positions agree with TRBD1. The germline V gene has CDR1 MNHEY and CDR2 SMNVEV (reference sequence). The CDR3 extends over 13 amino acids. Trimming took 5 bases from V and 7 from J; bases not matched to a gene: 6. Written as DNA, the CDR3 is TGTGCCAGCAGTCCCCTGACAGGGGATGAAGCTTTCTTT. This codes for CASSPLTGDEAFF.

The genes are TRBV9 and TRBJ1-1, with D maybe TRBD1 (6 bases). CDR1 is SGDLS and CDR2 is YYNGEE in the germline V gene. Trimming stripped 4 bases from V and 2 bases from J, with 15 bases between. The CDR3 sequence is 15 residues long. Here the CDR3 reads CASSLAGTSNTEAFF. CDR3 in DNA: TGTGCCAGCAGCTTAGCCGGGACATCAAACACTGAAGCTTTCTTT.

This rearrangement joins TRBV10-2 to TRBJ1-1; weak D call: TRBD1 (5 bases). Germline V gives CDR1 WSHSY, CDR2 SAAADI. This CDR3 is built from 13 residues. Trimming took 6 bases from V and 1 from J, leaving 9 bases between them. CDR3 sequence reads: CASRVDRNTEAFF. The DNA of the CDR3 is TGCGCCAGCAGGGTTGACAGGAACACTGAAGCTTTCTTT.